These 18 T cell receptor beta chains were sequenced from one sample in a study of metastatic and nonmetastatic thyroid tumors. Nobody among the patients had been given any treatment before thyroid surgery. With MiXCR, TCRdb reprocessed the PCR reads. The repertoire consists of around 6,000 clones, with around a third occurring once and the leading ten covering roughly 37%. Specimen: adjacent normal tissue. Source of these receptors: a male donor with papillary thyroid cancer or a benign thyroid nodule (not recorded which). Some clones in this sample may be carry-over from other donors' samples.

This clone appeared a few times. The junction shows a germline mismatch at one end, possibly a read error. The rearrangement uses TRBV2 and TRBJ1-2; TRBD1 might be the D (5 bases). The germline gives CDR1 SNHLY, CDR2 FYNNEI. CDR3 length equals 14 residues. The CDR3 sequence is CAGRAQLLNYGYTF. The CDR3 DNA follows: TGTGCCGGCAGGGCACAGCTTTTAAACTATGGCTACACCTTC. The full variable domain, in which reference TRBV2 and TRBJ1-2 provide the parts outside the CDR3, is EPEVTQTPSHQVTQMGQEVILRCVPISNHLYFYWYRQILGQKVEFLVSFYNNEISEKSEIFDDQFSVERPDGSNFTLKIRSTKLEDSAMYFCAGRAQLLNYGYTFGSGTRLTVV.

This clone qualifies as large. This chain uses TRBV27 with TRBJ2-2; 7 bases line up with TRBD2. This CDR3 is 16 amino acids long. Unmatched junction bases numbered 11, after V lost 1 base and J lost 9 bases. Germline-derived CDR1 and CDR2 are MNHEY and SMNVEV (reference sequence). Written as DNA, the CDR3 is TGTGCCAGCAGTTTATTGTTAAGCGGGGCCTTGAGGGAGCTGTTTTTT. Amino acids: CASSLLLSGALRELFF.

This clone was found once. This rearrangement joins TRBV2 to TRBJ1-5; D remains ambiguous. The CDR3 runs to 16 residues. The V end lost 0 bases, the J end lost 5 bases, and 14 bases lay between the germline ends. Germline V lookup: CDR1 SNHLY, CDR2 FYNNEI. The CDR3 spells CASSEAVGGCDQPQHF. CDR3 bases: TGTGCCAGCAGTGAAGCTGTGGGTGGCTGTGATCAGCCCCAGCATTTT.

V usage is TRBV27 and J usage is TRBJ1-2; tentatively, D is TRBD1 (5 bases). Trimming took 4 bases from V and 1 from J, leaving 10 bases between them. Looked up from germline, CDR1 is MNHEY and CDR2 is SMNVEV (reference sequence). CDR3 size: 14 residues. CDR3 loop: CASSYGQSNYGYTF. The CDR3 region has the DNA TGTGCCAGCAGTTACGGACAAAGTAACTATGGCTACACCTTC.

This clone has a handful of counts. This chain connects TRBV28 to TRBJ1-2; no reliable D call. This CDR3 region has 12 residues. Trimming took 3 bases from V and 3 from J, leaving 5 bases between them. The germline V gene encodes CDR1 MDHEN and CDR2 SYDVKM. CDR3 region: CASSFIDYGYTF. The CDR3 nucleotides are TGTGCCAGCAGTTTCATCGACTATGGCTACACCTTC.

There are a few counts of this clone. This chain links TRBV5-1 with TRBJ2-2; D is perhaps TRBD2 (7 bases). Germline CDR1 SGHRS, CDR2 YFSETQ. This CDR3 spans 16 amino acids. Trimming removed 4 bases at V and 5 bases at J, with 18 bases between. The CDR3 spells CASSKDRGAWTGELFF. The DNA for the CDR3 is TGCGCCAGCAGCAAGGACCGGGGGGCGTGGACCGGGGAGCTGTTTTTT.

With respect to this clone: Its ends do not fully match the called genes, so a read error is possible. The chain is built from TRBV6-1 and TRBJ2-6, with unresolved D. Per germline, CDR1 MNHNS and CDR2 SASEGT. The CDR3 covers 14 residues. CDR3 region: CASSRVSGDNVLTF. CDR3 bases: TGTGCCAGCAGTCGAGTATCTGGGGACAACGTCCTGACTTTC.

This rearrangement joins TRBV5-1 to TRBJ1-2; D is possibly TRBD1 (5 bases). Germline V lookup: CDR1 SGHRS, CDR2 YFSETQ. Deletions cut 1 base from V and 4 bases from J, with 8 bases between. This CDR3 is 13 amino acids long. DNA of the CDR3: TGCGCCAGCAGCTTGCCGGGGGGCTATGGCTACACCTTC. This codes for CASSLPGGYGYTF.

This clone showed up just a few times. Given the absence of the conserved phenylalanine or tryptophan at the CDR3 end, a read error is likely. The DNA is left out, because the CDR3 cannot be placed on it with certainty; the CDR3 is given as TCRdb lists it. The chain carries TRBV19 and TRBJ1-1; whether TRBD1, the table's D call, matches the DNA was not checked. Termini included, the CDR3 measures 13 amino acids. CDR1 and CDR2 from the germline V gene are LNHDA and SQIVND (reference sequence). This CDR3 reads CASRGTENTDSFL.

This clone has a handful of counts. The chain links TRBV6-2 or TRBV6-3 to TRBJ1-2; weak D call: TRBD1 (6 bases). Trimming took off 2 bases at V and 3 bases at J, with 7 bases between the two ends. Germline assignment: CDR1 MNHEY and CDR2 SVGEGT. The length of the CDR3 is 13 residues. The CDR3 DNA reads TGTGCCAGCAGTTACCCAGGGGACTATGGCTACACCTTC. Protein: CASSYPGDYGYTF.

About this clone itself: No conserved phenylalanine or tryptophan ends this CDR3, so it is likely a read error. J is TRBJ1-6 and V is TRBV6-1; D is perhaps TRBD1 (5 bases). Germline CDR1 MNHNS, CDR2 SASEGT. The CDR3 runs 14 residues. The V and J ends lost 10 bases and 6 bases respectively, with 16 bases between them. The CDR3 DNA reads as TGTGCCATCAGAGAACTCGGGGGTAATTCACCCCTCCACGTT. The encoded protein is CAIRELGGNSPLHV.

V gene TRBV2 combines with J gene TRBJ1-4, with D uncertain. Germline-derived CDR1 and CDR2 are SNHLY and FYNNEI. V lost 3 bases and J lost 7, with 15 bases in between. The CDR3 extends over 15 amino acids. CDR3 amino acids: CASSEDLTRGEKLFF. CDR3 coding DNA: TGTGCCAGCAGTGAGGATTTGACTCGGGGTGAAAAACTGTTTTTT.

The chain recombines TRBV27 with TRBJ2-3; perhaps TRBD2 as D (6 bases). This CDR3 spans 15 amino acids. Germline loops: CDR1 MNHEY, CDR2 SMNVEV (reference sequence). Trimming removed 3 bases at V and 0 bases at J, with 10 bases between. CDR3 amino acids: CASSFAGTSTDTQYF. Here the CDR3 DNA reads TGTGCCAGCAGTTTTGCAGGGACTAGCACAGATACGCAGTATTTT.

This clone has only a few counts. This chain uses TRBV6-2 or TRBV6-3 with TRBJ2-7; D is possibly TRBD2 (6 bases). The ends were cut back, 2 bases at V and 5 bases at J, with 25 bases in the middle. CDR3 size: 18 residues. The germline V gene encodes CDR1 MNHEY and CDR2 SVGEGT. The chain's CDR3 is CASSYPRIPGLDSHEQYF. The CDR3, as DNA: TGTGCCAGCAGTTACCCACGAATTCCGGGACTTGATTCCCACGAGCAGTACTTC.

The gene calls are TRBV5-1 and TRBJ2-7; a possible D gene is TRBD1 (5 bases). The CDR3 is 14 residues long. CDR1 is SGHRS and CDR2 is YFSETQ in the germline V gene. Trimming shortened V by 0 bases and J by 6 bases, and 13 bases separated the two germline ends. The CDR3 nucleotides are TGCGCCAGCAGCTTGGTAGGGCAGGGCGGCGAGCAGTACTTC. This translates into CASSLVGQGGEQYF.

Note on this clone: Distinct nucleotide sequences in the sample also encode this CDR3. The chain employs TRBV27 and TRBJ2-5, with 8 bases aligning to TRBD2. The CDR3 totals 20 residues. V lost 3 bases, J lost 3 bases, and 21 bases stayed unmatched. Germline CDR1 MNHEY, CDR2 SMNVEV (reference sequence). Written as DNA, the CDR3 is TGTGCCAGCAGTTTGGGAACCCTGGCGGGAGGCCGACGAAGTAAAGAGACCCAGTACTTC. Translating gives CASSLGTLAGGRRSKETQYF.

This clone turned up a few times. This chain links TRBV2 with TRBJ2-7; D tentatively reads TRBD1 or TRBD2 (5 bases each). Looked up from germline, CDR1 is SNHLY and CDR2 is FYNNEI. This CDR3 is 14 amino acids long. V shed 5 bases and J shed 0 bases, with 11 bases lying between them. The CDR3 sequence: CASSRDRSSYEQYF. The CDR3 DNA follows: TGTGCCAGCAGTCGGGACCGGAGCTCCTACGAGCAGTACTTC.

V and J are TRBV20-1 and TRBJ1-1; no clear D gene. The CDR3 sequence is 12 residues long. Germline lookup yields CDR1 DFQATT and CDR2 SNEGSKA (reference sequence). V lost 4 bases and J lost 1, with 7 bases in between. In nucleotides, the CDR3 is TGCAGTGCTATGTCCGGGAACACTGAAGCTTTCTTT. It encodes CSAMSGNTEAFF.